Following are 15 T cell receptor beta chains from one sample sequenced in a study of blood T cell repertoires in COVID-19. Assay: immunoSEQ multiplex PCR; the TCRdb copy retains only in-frame clones and omits some. This repertoire shows more than 250,000 clones, roughly 80% found once; its top ten account for 5%. The sequencing sample was made of PBMCs or T cells enriched from blood (not recorded which). All receptors derive from a man aged 35 to 55 who had been exposed to COVID-19.

This chain uses TRBV29-1 with TRBJ1-3; D might be TRBD1 (6 bases). The CDR3 length is 14 residues. Germline assignment: CDR1 SQVTM and CDR2 ANQGSEA. Deletions cut 2 bases from V and 6 bases from J, with 14 bases between. The CDR3 spells CSVELFQGQNTIYF. The CDR3 nucleotides read TGCAGCGTTGAACTGTTTCAGGGGCAAAACACCATATATTTT.

The V and J genes are TRBV5-1 and TRBJ2-2; no clear D. The CDR3 spans 13 residues. V was pared by 4 bases and J by 5 bases, with 9 bases between. Looked up from germline, CDR1 is SGHRS and CDR2 is YFSETQ. The CDR3 region is CASSPVSTGELFF. The CDR3 nucleotides are TGCGCCAGCAGCCCGGTTTCGACCGGGGAGCTGTTTTTT.

This clone has only a few counts. The chain is built from TRBV15 and TRBJ1-4; D remains ambiguous. V was cut by 1 base and J by 7 bases, with 13 bases left in between. The CDR3 runs 15 residues. Germline CDR1 LNHNV, CDR2 YYDKDF (reference sequence). The CDR3 coding sequence is TGTGCCACCAGCAGAGTTGCCAGCCGGGGTGAAAAACTGTTTTTT. It yields the protein CATSRVASRGEKLFF. Looking up the rest from reference TRBV15 and TRBJ1-4 gives the full variable domain: DAMVIQNPRYQVTQFGKPVTLSCSQTLNHNVMYWYQQKSSQAPKLLFHYYDKDFNNEADTPDNFQSRRPNTSFCFLDIRSPGLGDTAMYLCATSRVASRGEKLFFGSGTQLSVL.

The genes are TRBV29-1 and TRBJ1-2; D unresolved. Trimming left V 1 base short and J 5 bases short, with 8 bases between. The CDR3 is 12 amino acids. CDR1 and CDR2 from the germline V gene are SQVTM and ANQGSEA. CDR3 sequence: CSVEGFQYGYTF. CDR3 bases: TGCAGCGTTGAAGGTTTCCAGTATGGCTACACCTTC.

This clone was counted between two and nine times. V usage is TRBV6-1 and J usage is TRBJ2-1, with 7 nucleotides matching TRBD2. The germline gives CDR1 MNHNS, CDR2 SASEGT. The CDR3 totals 16 residues. J lost 3 bases, V lost 2 bases, and 7 bases had no gene match. CDR3 sequence reads: CASSEFVGGSYNEQFF. The CDR3 DNA reads as TGTGCCAGCAGTGAATTCGTTGGCGGGAGCTACAATGAGCAGTTCTTC.

This chain links TRBV28 with TRBJ1-2, with TRBD1 matching over 7 bases. The J segment lost 8 bases and the V segment lost 6 bases, leaving 9 bases of the junction unmatched. This CDR3 is 13 amino acids long. Germline V gene sequence: CDR1 MDHEN, CDR2 SYDVKM. CDR3 bases: TGTGCCAGCAGCCCGGGACAGTTTCGGGGCTACACCTTC. Translated, it gives CASSPGQFRGYTF.

The chain uses TRBV18 and TRBJ2-1, with 7 bases lining up with TRBD1. V trimming: 6 bases; J trimming: 0 bases; junction bases outside the gene matches: 8. The CDR3 has 16 residues. Germline V CDR1 and CDR2: KGHSH, LQKENI. The CDR3 DNA follows: TGTGCCAGCTCTTCCAGGGGGTATGGCTCCTACAATGAGCAGTTCTTC. It is translated as CASSSRGYGSYNEQFF.

The chain links TRBV5-8 to TRBJ1-1, with a weak D call TRBD1 (6 bases). V was clipped by 3 bases and J by 0 bases, with 9 bases between them. The germline V gene has CDR1 SGHTS and CDR2 YDEGEE. There are 14 residues in the CDR3. DNA for the CDR3: TGTGCCAGCAGCTCGGGACACCTGAACACTGAAGCTTTCTTT. It translates to CASSSGHLNTEAFF.

V gene TRBV9 combines with J gene TRBJ2-5, with 8 bases aligning to TRBD2. The CDR3 extends over 16 amino acids. Germline CDR1 and CDR2: SGDLS and YYNGEE. With V trimmed by 0 bases and J by 2 bases, 6 bases remained unmatched. The CDR3 nucleotides are TGTGCCAGCAGCGTAGGAAATAGCGGGACTCAAGAGACCCAGTACTTC. It encodes CASSVGNSGTQETQYF. The entire variable domain, with the rest obtained from reference TRBV9 and TRBJ2-5, is as follows: DSGVTQTPKHLITATGQRVTLRCSPRSGDLSVYWYQQSLDQGLQFLIQYYNGEERAKGNILERFSAQQFPDLHSELNLSSLELGDSALYFCASSVGNSGTQETQYFGPGTRLLVL.

The chain combines TRBV28 with TRBJ2-5; D not certain. Trimming cost V 6 bases and J 5 bases, with 4 bases left between them. The germline gives CDR1 MDHEN, CDR2 SYDVKM. CDR3 length: 10 amino acids. CDR3 loop: CASSGETQYF. The CDR3 nucleotides read TGTGCCAGCAGCGGGGAGACCCAGTACTTC.

The rearrangement joins TRBV27 to TRBJ2-2, with TRBD2 as a possible D gene (5 bases). This CDR3 has 17 residues. V shed 5 bases and J shed 6 bases, with 22 bases lying between them. Germline V gene sequence: CDR1 MNHEY, CDR2 SMNVEV (reference sequence). The CDR3 sequence: CASSPRPVTSNAGELFF. The DNA of the CDR3 is TGTGCCAGCAGTCCCCGACCCGTCACTAGTAACGCCGGGGAGCTGTTTTTT.

J is TRBJ2-7 and V is TRBV19; D possibly corresponds to TRBD2 (6 bases). The CDR3 totals 14 residues. The V gene lost 6 bases and the J gene lost 6 bases, with 18 bases spanning the gap. CDR1 and CDR2 (germline): LNHDA, SQIVND (reference sequence). The CDR3 region is CASRGTPKVGEQYF. The CDR3 nucleotides read TGTGCCAGTAGAGGGACTCCAAAAGTGGGCGAGCAGTACTTC.

This rearrangement joins TRBV25-1 to TRBJ2-1; 9 bases fit TRBD1. Trimming took 6 bases from V and 3 from J; bases not matched to a gene: 6. This CDR3 region has 15 residues. Germline CDR1 is MGHDK and CDR2 is SYGVNS. DNA for the CDR3: TGTGCCAGCAGACACACAGGGGGCAGCTACAATGAGCAGTTCTTC. Translated, it gives CASRHTGGSYNEQFF.

This chain uses TRBV30 with TRBJ2-7, with 15 bases aligning to TRBD2. The CDR3 runs 15 residues. V gave up 5 bases and J gave up 6 bases; unmatched junction bases: 8. Germline CDR1 is GTSNPN and CDR2 is SVGIG (reference sequence). The CDR3 region is CAWAGLAGGPGEQYF. Here the CDR3 DNA reads TGTGCCTGGGCAGGACTAGCGGGAGGGCCGGGCGAGCAGTACTTC.

The chain is built from TRBV3-1 (or the pseudogene TRBV3-2) and TRBJ1-1; no definite D call. Trimming removed 6 bases from V and 10 bases from J, with 21 bases in between. From germline, CDR1 is LGHDT and CDR2 YNNKEL (reference sequence). The CDR3 loop spans 14 amino acids. The CDR3 DNA is TGTGCCAGCAGTCGCGTACCCGAGCGGTCTGGAGCTTTCTTT. This sequence encodes CASSRVPERSGAFF.